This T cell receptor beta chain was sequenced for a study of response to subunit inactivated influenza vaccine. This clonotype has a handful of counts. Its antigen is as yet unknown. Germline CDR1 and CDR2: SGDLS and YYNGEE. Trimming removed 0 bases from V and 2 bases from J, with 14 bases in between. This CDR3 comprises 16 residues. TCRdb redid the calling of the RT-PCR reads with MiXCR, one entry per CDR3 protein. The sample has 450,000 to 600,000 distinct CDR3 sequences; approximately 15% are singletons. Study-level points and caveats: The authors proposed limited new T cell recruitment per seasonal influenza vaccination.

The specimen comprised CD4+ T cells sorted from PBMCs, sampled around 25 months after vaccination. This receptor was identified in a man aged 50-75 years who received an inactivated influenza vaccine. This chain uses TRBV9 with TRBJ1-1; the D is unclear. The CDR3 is CASSVGEGIGNTEAFF. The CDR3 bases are TGTGCCAGCAGCGTAGGTGAAGGGATCGGAAACACTGAAGCTTTCTTT.